A selection of T cell receptor beta chains follows, all from one sample in a study of blood T cell repertoires in COVID-19. Only in-frame clones appear in the TCRdb table, and some are missing; sequencing was by immunoSEQ multiplex PCR. Of almost 250,000 clones listed, more than 75% are singletons. Sequencing input: peripheral blood. The source of these receptors is an elderly woman with COVID-19, enrolled during active disease. Both conserved end residues are part of each CDR3.

V gene	J gene	CDR3 protein
TRBV7-2	TRBJ2-4	CASSLARSGELAKNIQYF
TRBV16	TRBJ1-1	CASSQGWANTEAFF
TRBV6-1	TRBJ2-5	CASSENLETQYF
TRBV7-9	TRBJ2-1	CASSKGLAGFNEQFF
TRBV6-5	TRBJ1-1	CASTVLGSDTEAFF
TRBV6-5	TRBJ2-7	CASKGQGPEQYF
TRBV4-3	TRBJ1-6	CASSQDLGGQGYNSPLHF
TRBV5-6	TRBJ2-2	CASSPRYRGATGELFF
TRBV5-4	TRBJ1-5	CASSLDGGAVNQPQHF
TRBV14	TRBJ2-1	CASSHLAGSSYNEQFF
TRBV5-1	TRBJ1-1	CASSSGAMNTEAFF
TRBV28	TRBJ2-7	CASSSTGTGGFGLDF
TRBV19	TRBJ1-4	CASSTGTGSEKLFF
TRBV28	TRBJ1-2	CASSLSGGSYGYTF
TRBV12-3/TRBV12-4	TRBJ1-2	CASNPGGSGYTF
TRBV7-2	TRBJ2-1	CASSPGREGSGLSYNEQFF
TRBV18	TRBJ2-1	CASSLDRRDEQFF
TRBV4-2	TRBJ2-5	CASSQDGAGGPKTQYF
TRBV2	TRBJ1-5	CASNLQGNQPQHF
TRBV7-9	TRBJ1-2	CASSLESPVGGYTF
TRBV2	TRBJ1-6	CASSAQGTGSRVDSPLHF
TRBV24-1	TRBJ1-2	CATGDPGSGRDGGYTF
TRBV12-5	TRBJ1-6	CASAHGNSPLHF
TRBV7-9	TRBJ2-1	CASSFSGFLLGIEYNEQFF
TRBV5-8	TRBJ1-6	CASNLAGQFNSPLHF
TRBV6-6	TRBJ1-1	CASSYGEGEAFF
TRBV4-2	TRBJ2-5	CASSQRPGEETQYF
TRBV19	TRBJ2-5	CASRQGVGSQETQYF
TRBV28	TRBJ1-2	CASSLHRVAVGYTF
TRBV28	TRBJ2-2	CASRPGGNTGELFF
TRBV7-2	TRBJ1-2	CASSLNPVESNYGYTF
TRBV6-5	TRBJ1-2	CASSYSRQGAYGYTF
TRBV18	TRBJ1-5	CASSWGGSGGLGNQPQHF
TRBV18	TRBJ2-7	CASSPPSGIYEQYF
TRBV6-5	TRBJ1-1	CASSTQGLGTEAFF
TRBV5-1	TRBJ1-1	CASSYAGMNTEAFF
TRBV18	TRBJ2-7	CASSPPGTGLGQYF
TRBV6-2/TRBV6-3	TRBJ2-7	CASSWAGNSYEQYF
TRBV9	TRBJ1-1	CASSVFSPTGGLNTEAFF
TRBV29-1	TRBJ2-2	CEERDRAGELFF
TRBV28	TRBJ2-1	CASSSGSGGTYNEQFF
TRBV18	TRBJ2-5	CASSPPATFKETQYF
TRBV3-1/TRBV3-2	TRBJ1-1	CASSQASKAFF
TRBV4-2	TRBJ1-6	CASSQDPGSNSPLHF
TRBV5-1	TRBJ2-7	CASSISGQGAREQYF
TRBV7-9	TRBJ1-1	CASSLAGVDTEAFF
TRBV19	TRBJ2-2	CASSIVTGSNTGELFF
TRBV6-5	TRBJ1-1	CASSRTGVLTEAFF
TRBV3-1/TRBV3-2	TRBJ1-2	CASSPSRGGYTF
TRBV3-1/TRBV3-2	TRBJ1-2	CASSQPGQGGYTF
TRBV4-1	TRBJ2-1	CASSQEFSEGASSYNEQFF
TRBV19	TRBJ1-1	CASRRRGLNTEAFF
TRBV7-2	TRBJ2-7	CASSFGGQRTYEQYF
TRBV10-3	TRBJ2-2	CAISDYGGAGNTGELFF
TRBV6-6	TRBJ1-6	CASSGQGGNSPLHF
TRBV3-1/TRBV3-2	TRBJ1-1	CASSPHDRGHTEAFF
TRBV6-5	TRBJ1-4	CASSTGGRDEKLFF
TRBV25-1	TRBJ1-6	CASTSGQGGNSPLHF
TRBV24-1	TRBJ2-1	CATKARGGSEQFF
TRBV4-1	TRBJ1-2	CASSHRQVLELGYTF